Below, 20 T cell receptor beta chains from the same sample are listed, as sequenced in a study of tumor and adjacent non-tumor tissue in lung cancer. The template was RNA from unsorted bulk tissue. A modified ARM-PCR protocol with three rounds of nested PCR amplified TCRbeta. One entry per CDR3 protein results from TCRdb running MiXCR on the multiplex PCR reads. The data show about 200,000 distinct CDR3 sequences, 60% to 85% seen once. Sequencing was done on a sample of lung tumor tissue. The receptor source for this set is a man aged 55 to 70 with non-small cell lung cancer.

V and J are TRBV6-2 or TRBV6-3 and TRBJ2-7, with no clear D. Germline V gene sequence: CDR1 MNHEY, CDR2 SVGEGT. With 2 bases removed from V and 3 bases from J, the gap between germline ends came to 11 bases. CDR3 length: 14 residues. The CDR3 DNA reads TGTGCCAGCAGTTACGGTAGTCAGAACTACGAGCAGTACTTC. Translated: CASSYGSQNYEQYF.

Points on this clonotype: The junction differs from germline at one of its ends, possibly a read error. The DNA of the CDR3 is TGTGTCAGCAGTCCGCTAGCGGGGGAAGACAATGAGCAGTTCTTC. Its translation is CVSSPLAGEDNEQFF. The J gene is TRBJ2-1, the V gene TRBV12-3 or TRBV12-4, with 10 nucleotides matching TRBD2. The CDR3 has 15 residues.

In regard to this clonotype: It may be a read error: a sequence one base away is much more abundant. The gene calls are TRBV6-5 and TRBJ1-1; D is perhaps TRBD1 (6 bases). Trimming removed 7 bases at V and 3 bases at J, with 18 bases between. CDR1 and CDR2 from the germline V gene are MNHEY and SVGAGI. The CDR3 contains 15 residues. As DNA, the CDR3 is TGTGCCAGCACTTTCCGGGGGGGCTCATACACTGAAGCTTTCTTT. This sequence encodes CASTFRGGSYTEAFF.

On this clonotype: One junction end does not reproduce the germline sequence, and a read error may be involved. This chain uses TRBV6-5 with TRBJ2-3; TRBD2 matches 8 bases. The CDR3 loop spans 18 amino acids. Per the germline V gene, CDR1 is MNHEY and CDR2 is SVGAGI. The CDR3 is CASSYPILAGGHTDTHYF. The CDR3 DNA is TGTGCCAGCAGTTACCCGATCCTCGCGGGGGGACACACAGATACGCACTATTTT.

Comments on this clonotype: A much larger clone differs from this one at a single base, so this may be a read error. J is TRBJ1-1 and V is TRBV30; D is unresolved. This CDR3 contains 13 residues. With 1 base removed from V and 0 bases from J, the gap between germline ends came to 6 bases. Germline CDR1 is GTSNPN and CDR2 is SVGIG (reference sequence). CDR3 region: CAWSGQVNTEAFF. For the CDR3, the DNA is TGTGCCTGGAGTGGCCAGGTGAACACTGAAGCTTTCTTT.

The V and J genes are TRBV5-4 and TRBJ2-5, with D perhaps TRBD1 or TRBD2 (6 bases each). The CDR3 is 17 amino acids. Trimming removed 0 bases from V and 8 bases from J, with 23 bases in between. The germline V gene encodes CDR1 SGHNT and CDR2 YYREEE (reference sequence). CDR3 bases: TGTGCCAGCAGCTTGGCACAAGGAGATGGAGGGGGAGACACCCAGTACTTC. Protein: CASSLAQGDGGGDTQYF.

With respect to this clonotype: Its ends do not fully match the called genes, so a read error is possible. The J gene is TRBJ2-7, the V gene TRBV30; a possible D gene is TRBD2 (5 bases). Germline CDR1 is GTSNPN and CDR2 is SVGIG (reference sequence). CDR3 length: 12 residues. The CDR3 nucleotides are TGTACCTCTTCGGGGAGCTCCTACGAGCAATACTTT. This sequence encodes CTSSGSSYEQYF.

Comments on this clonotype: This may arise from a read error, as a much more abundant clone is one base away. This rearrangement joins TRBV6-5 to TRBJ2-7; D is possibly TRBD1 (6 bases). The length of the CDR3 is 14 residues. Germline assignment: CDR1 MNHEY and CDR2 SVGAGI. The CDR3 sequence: CASRTSGQSYEHYF. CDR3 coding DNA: TGTGCCAGCAGGACTTCGGGACAATCCTACGAGCACTACTTC.

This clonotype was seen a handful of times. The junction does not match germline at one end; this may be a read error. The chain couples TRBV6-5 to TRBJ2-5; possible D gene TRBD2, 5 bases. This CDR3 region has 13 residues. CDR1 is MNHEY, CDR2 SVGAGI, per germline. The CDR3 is CASRGLSQDTQYF. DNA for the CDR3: TGTGCCAGCCGTGGACTCTCCCAAGATACCCAGTACTTC.

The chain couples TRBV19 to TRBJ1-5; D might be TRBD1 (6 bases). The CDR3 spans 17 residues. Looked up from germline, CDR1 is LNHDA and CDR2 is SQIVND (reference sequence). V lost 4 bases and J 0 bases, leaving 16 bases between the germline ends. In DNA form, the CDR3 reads TGTGCCAGTAGTACAATTCGGGGGGCTGGTAGCAATCAGCCCCAGCATTTT. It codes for CASSTIRGAGSNQPQHF.

The CDR3 bases are TGCAGTGCTAGCGGGACAGGGGGGCGTAAGTACGAGCAGTACTTC. Protein product: CSASGTGGRKYEQYF. J is TRBJ2-7 and V is TRBV20-1; 11 bases line up with TRBD1. V lost 3 bases and J lost 4; bases outside the gene matches: 8. Germline lookup yields CDR1 DFQATT and CDR2 SNEGSKA (reference sequence). This CDR3 contains 15 residues.

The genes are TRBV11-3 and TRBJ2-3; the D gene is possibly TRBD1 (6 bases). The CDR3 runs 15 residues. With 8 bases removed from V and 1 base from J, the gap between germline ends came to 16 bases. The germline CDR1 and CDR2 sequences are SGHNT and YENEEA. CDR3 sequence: CASFDLRQGTDTQYF. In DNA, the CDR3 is TGTGCCAGCTTCGACCTCCGACAGGGCACAGATACGCAGTATTTT.

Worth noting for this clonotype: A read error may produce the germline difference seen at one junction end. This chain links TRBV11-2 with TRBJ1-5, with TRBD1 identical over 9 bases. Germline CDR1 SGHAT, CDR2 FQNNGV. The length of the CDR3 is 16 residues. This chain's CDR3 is CASSVLDRGISQPQHF. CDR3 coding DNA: TGTGCTAGCAGCGTCCTGGACAGGGGAATCAGTCAGCCCCAGCATTTT. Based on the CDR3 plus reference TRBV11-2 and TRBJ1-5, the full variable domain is EAGVAQSPRYKIIEKRQSVAFWCNPISGHATLYWYQQILGQGPKLLIQFQNNGVVDDSQLPKDRFSAERLKGVDSTLKIQPAKLEDSAVYLCASSVLDRGISQPQHFGDGTRLSIL.

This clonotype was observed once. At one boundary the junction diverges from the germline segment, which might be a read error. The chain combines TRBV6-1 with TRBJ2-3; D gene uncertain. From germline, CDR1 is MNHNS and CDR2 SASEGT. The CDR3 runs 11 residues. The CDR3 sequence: CASRQIDMQYF. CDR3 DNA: TGTGCCAGCCGACAAATAGATATGCAGTATTTT.

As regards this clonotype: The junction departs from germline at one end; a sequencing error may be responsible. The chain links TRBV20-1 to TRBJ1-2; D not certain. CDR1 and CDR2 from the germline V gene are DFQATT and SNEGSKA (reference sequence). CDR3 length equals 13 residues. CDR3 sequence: CSVDAGRIYDYTF. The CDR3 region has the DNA TGCAGTGTTGATGCCGGACGGATCTATGACTACACTTTC.

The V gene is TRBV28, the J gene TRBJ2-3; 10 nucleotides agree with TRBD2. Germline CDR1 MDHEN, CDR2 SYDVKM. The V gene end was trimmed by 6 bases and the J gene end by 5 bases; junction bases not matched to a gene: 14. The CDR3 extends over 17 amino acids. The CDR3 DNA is TGTGCCAGCAGCAAGGATCGACTAGCGGGCTTTGGAGATACGCAGTATTTT. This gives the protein CASSKDRLAGFGDTQYF.

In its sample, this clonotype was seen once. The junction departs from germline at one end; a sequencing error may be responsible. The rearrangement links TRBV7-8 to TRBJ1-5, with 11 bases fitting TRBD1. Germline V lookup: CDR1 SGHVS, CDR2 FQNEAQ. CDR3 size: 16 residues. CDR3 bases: TGTGTCAGCAGCTCTTCGGACAGGGGGCTAGATCAGTCCCAGCATTTT. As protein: CVSSSSDRGLDQSQHF. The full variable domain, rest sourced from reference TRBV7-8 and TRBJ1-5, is GAGVSQSPRYKVAKRGQDVALRCDPISGHVSLFWYQQALGQGPEFLTYFQNEAQLDKSGLPSDRFFAERPEGSVSTLKIQRTQQEDSAVYLCVSSSSDRGLDQSQHFGDGTRLSIL.

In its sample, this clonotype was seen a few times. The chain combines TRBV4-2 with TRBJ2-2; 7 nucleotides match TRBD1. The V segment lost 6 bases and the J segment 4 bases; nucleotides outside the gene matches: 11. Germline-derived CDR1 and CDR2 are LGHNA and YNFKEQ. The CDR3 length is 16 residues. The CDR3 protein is CASRHTGTEATGELFF. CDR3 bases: TGTGCCAGCAGACACACCGGGACAGAAGCCACCGGGGAGCTGTTTTTT.

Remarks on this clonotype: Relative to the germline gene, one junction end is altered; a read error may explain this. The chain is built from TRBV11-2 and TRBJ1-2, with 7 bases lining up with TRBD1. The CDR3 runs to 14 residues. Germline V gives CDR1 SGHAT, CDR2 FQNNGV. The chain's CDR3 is CTSRRTGGVGGYTF. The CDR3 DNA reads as TGTACCAGCAGACGGACAGGAGGTGTGGGCGGCTACACCTTC.

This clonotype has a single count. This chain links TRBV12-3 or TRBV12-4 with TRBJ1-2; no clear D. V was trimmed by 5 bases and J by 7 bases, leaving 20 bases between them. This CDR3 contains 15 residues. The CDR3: CASSPPYGQDGGYTF. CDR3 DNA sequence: TGTGCCAGCAGTCCTCCCTACGGGCAGGACGGTGGCTACACCTTC.